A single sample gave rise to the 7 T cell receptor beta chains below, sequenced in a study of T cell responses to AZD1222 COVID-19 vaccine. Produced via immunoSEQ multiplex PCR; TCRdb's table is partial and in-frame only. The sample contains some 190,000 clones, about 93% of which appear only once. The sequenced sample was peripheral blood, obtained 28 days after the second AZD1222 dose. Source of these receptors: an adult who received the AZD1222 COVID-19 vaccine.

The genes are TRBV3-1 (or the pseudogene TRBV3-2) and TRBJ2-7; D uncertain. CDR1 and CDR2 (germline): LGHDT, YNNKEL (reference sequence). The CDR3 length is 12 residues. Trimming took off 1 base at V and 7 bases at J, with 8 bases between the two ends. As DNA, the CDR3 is TGTGCCAGCAGCCAAGGAGGTTGGGAGCAGTACTTC. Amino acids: CASSQGGWEQYF.

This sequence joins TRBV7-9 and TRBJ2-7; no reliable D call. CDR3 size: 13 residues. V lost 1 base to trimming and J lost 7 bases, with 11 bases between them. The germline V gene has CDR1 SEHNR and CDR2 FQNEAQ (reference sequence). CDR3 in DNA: TGTGCCAGCAGCTTAGACATACAAAGTGAGCAGTACTTC. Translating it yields CASSLDIQSEQYF.

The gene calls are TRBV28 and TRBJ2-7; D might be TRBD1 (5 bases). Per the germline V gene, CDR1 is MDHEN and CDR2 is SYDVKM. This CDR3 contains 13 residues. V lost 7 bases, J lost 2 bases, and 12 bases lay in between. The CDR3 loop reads CASKRTTTYEQYF. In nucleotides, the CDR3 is TGTGCCAGCAAAAGGACAACGACCTACGAGCAGTACTTC.

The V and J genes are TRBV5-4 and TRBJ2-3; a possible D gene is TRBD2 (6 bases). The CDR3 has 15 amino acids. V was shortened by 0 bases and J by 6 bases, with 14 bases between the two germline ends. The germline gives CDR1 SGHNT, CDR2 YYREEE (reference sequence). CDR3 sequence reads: CASSLGRERLDTQYF. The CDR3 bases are TGTGCCAGCAGCTTGGGTCGGGAGAGGCTCGATACGCAGTATTTT.

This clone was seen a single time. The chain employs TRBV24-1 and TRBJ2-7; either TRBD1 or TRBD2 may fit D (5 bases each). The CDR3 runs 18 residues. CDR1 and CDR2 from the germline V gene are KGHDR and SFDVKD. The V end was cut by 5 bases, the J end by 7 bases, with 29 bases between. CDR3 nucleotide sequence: TGTGCCACCAGTGCGTCGAAAGGGGCGGAGGAGACGTATGGGGAGCAGTACTTC. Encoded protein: CATSASKGAEETYGEQYF.

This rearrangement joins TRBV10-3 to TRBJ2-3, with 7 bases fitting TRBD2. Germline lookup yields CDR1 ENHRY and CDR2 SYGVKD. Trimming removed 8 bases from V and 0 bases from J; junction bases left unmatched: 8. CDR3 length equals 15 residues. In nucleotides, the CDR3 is TGTGCCATCGGCCATAGCGGGTCTAGCACAGATACGCAGTATTTT. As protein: CAIGHSGSSTDTQYF.

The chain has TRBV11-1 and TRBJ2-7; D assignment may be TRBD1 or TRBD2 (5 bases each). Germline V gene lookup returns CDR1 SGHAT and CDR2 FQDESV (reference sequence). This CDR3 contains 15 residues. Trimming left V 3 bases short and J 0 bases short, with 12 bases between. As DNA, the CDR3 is TGTGCCAGCAGCTTGGGGACGGCGAGCTCCTACGAGCAGTACTTC. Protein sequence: CASSLGTASSYEQYF. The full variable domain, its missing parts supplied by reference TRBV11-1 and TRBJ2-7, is EAEVAQSPRYKITEKSQAVAFWCDPISGHATLYWYRQILGQGPELLVQFQDESVVDDSQLPKDRFSAERLKGVDSTLKIQPAELGDSAMYLCASSLGTASSYEQYFGPGTRLTVT.